This T cell receptor (beta chain) was identified during a study of T cell changes during pregnancy in multiple sclerosis. Some clones are missing from TCRdb's copy, which holds only in-frame ones; the method was immunoSEQ multiplex PCR. The data contain about 100,000 clones, around 92% of them singletons. The CDR3 consists of 15 residues. Germline V lookup: CDR1 MNHNS, CDR2 SASEGT. Trimming took 0 bases from V and 5 from J, leaving 11 bases between them. This specimen was peripheral blood, taken in the second trimester of pregnancy. This chain uses TRBV6-1 with TRBJ1-5; no clear D. This clonotype was sampled from a female donor with multiple sclerosis, enrolled in a pregnancy study. The DNA of the CDR3 is TGTGCCAGCAGTGAAGCGGGAGGGCCCCATCAGCCCCAGCATTTT. This encodes CASSEAGGPHQPQHF.